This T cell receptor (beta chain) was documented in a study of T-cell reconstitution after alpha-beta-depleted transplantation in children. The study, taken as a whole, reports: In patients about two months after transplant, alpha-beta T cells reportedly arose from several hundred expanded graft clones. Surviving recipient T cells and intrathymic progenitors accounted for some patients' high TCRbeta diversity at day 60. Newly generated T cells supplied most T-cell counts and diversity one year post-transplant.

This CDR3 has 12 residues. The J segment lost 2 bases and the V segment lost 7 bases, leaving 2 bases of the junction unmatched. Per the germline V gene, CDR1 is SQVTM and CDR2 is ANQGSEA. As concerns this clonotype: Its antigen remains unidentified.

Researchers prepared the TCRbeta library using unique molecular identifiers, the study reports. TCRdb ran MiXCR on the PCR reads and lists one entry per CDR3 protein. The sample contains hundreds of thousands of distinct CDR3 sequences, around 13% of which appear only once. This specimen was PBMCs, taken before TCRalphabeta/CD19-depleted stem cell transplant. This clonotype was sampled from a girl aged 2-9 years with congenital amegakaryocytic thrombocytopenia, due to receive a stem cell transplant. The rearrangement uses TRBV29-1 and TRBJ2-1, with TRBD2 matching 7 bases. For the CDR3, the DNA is TGCAGCGCCGGACTAGCCTACAATGAGCAGTTCTTC. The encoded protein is CSAGLAYNEQFF.